A selection of T cell receptor beta chains follows, all from one sample in a study of T cell responses to AZD1222 COVID-19 vaccine. TCRdb's table, derived via immunoSEQ multiplex PCR, lists solely in-frame clones and lacks some. The table records approximately 50,000 clones, 85% of them present only once. The material was peripheral blood, obtained on day 0 of MenACWY control vaccination. These receptors were collected from an adult in good health. CDR3s include the opening cysteine and the closing phenylalanine or tryptophan. A D gene is named only where the DNA matches it firmly. A clone size is listed for some rows: how often the clone was seen (once, few, many), or a class if it is expanded.

V: TRBV7-2
J: TRBJ2-7
size: NA
D: TRBD2
CDR3: CASSRYYSGSGYEQYF
DNA: TGTGCCAGCAGCCGCTACTATAGCGGGAGTGGATACGAGCAGTACTTC

V: TRBV28
J: TRBJ1-3
size: NA
D: NA
CDR3: CASSEGPYSGNTIYF
DNA: TGTGCCAGCAGTGAGGGACCATACTCTGGAAACACCATATATTTT

V: TRBV25-1
J: TRBJ2-2
size: NA
D: TRBD1
CDR3: CASRTGGGTGELFF
DNA: TGTGCCAGCAGGACAGGGGGCGGCACCGGGGAGCTGTTTTTT

V: TRBV25-1
J: TRBJ1-5
size: NA
D: NA
CDR3: CASPPQRPSNQPQHF
DNA: TGTGCCAGCCCCCCCCAGCGGCCTAGCAATCAGCCCCAGCATTTT

V: TRBV9
J: TRBJ2-7
size: NA
D: TRBD1
CDR3: CASSARQGALYEQYF
DNA: TGTGCCAGCAGCGCCCGACAGGGGGCTTTGTACGAGCAGTACTTC

V: TRBV4-2
J: TRBJ2-1
size: NA
D: NA
CDR3: CASSPDTVAVDEQFF
DNA: TGTGCCAGCAGCCCGGACACCGTCGCGGTGGATGAGCAGTTCTTC

V: TRBV5-5
J: TRBJ2-2
size: NA
D: NA
CDR3: CASSFPTPIGNTGELFF
DNA: TGTGCCAGCAGCTTTCCCACTCCGATCGGAAACACCGGGGAGCTGTTTTTT

V: TRBV7-2
J: TRBJ2-2
size: once
D: NA
CDR3: CASSLGDIRGLFF
DNA: TGTGCCAGCAGCTTAGGCGATATCCGGGGGCTGTTTTTT

V: TRBV7-2
J: TRBJ2-7
size: NA
D: NA
CDR3: CASSTGHGTYEQYF
DNA: TGTGCCAGCAGCACGGGACATGGGACCTACGAGCAGTACTTC

V: TRBV7-2
J: TRBJ2-5
size: NA
D: NA
CDR3: CASSPHPAEETQYF
DNA: TGTGCCAGCAGCCCCCACCCGGCAGAGGAGACCCAGTACTTC

V: TRBV11-2
J: TRBJ2-4
size: NA
D: TRBD2
CDR3: CASSLGLAVLAKNIQYF
DNA: TGTGCCAGCAGCTTAGGGCTAGCGGTACTAGCCAAAAACATTCAGTACTTC

V: TRBV15
J: TRBJ2-7
size: NA
D: NA
CDR3: CATSRDPQTEQYF
DNA: TGTGCCACCAGCAGAGATCCCCAAACTGAGCAGTACTTC

V: TRBV7-2
J: TRBJ2-7
size: NA
D: NA
CDR3: CASSFGGTYEQYF
DNA: TGTGCCAGCAGCTTCGGGGGAACCTACGAGCAGTACTTC

V: TRBV28
J: TRBJ2-2
size: once
D: TRBD1
CDR3: CASSSVFGTGGTANTGELFF
DNA: TGTGCCAGCAGTTCCGTGTTTGGGACAGGGGGGACCGCGAACACCGGGGAGCTGTTTTTT

V: TRBV25-1
J: TRBJ2-3
size: NA
D: NA
CDR3: CASSSTGEPHMDTQYF
DNA: TGTGCCAGCTCCTCGACGGGGGAACCACATATGGATACGCAGTATTTT

V: TRBV28
J: TRBJ1-1
size: few
D: NA
CDR3: CASTPSGPLEAFF
DNA: TGTGCCAGCACCCCATCCGGGCCATTAGAAGCTTTCTTT

V: TRBV3-1/TRBV3-2
J: TRBJ1-2
size: NA
D: TRBD1
CDR3: CASSRSQGGGYTF
DNA: TGTGCCAGCAGCCGGTCGCAGGGGGGCGGCTACACCTTC

V: TRBV13
J: TRBJ2-4
size: NA
D: NA
CDR3: CASSLGGRTLTKNIQYF
DNA: TGTGCCAGCAGCTTAGGAGGCCGCACCCTCACCAAAAACATTCAGTACTTC

V: TRBV28
J: TRBJ2-1
size: NA
D: NA
CDR3: CASRPRLQRGQFEQFF
DNA: TGTGCCAGCAGGCCCCGACTCCAGCGGGGACAGTTTGAGCAGTTCTTC

V: TRBV6-5
J: TRBJ2-7
size: NA
D: NA
CDR3: CASSYSGREGEQYF
DNA: TGTGCCAGCAGTTACTCCGGGAGAGAGGGCGAGCAGTACTTC